The 14 T cell receptor beta chains below all came from one sample that was sequenced in a study of CD4 T cells in relation to SARS-CoV-2 and coronaviruses. The table came from immunoSEQ multiplex PCR; TCRdb's copy has only in-frame clones and leaves some out. The table has about 39,000 clones, just under 85% seen once. These TCRs' antigens remain unknown. Material: naive CD4+ T cells from PBMCs, cultured in vitro. Subset reported: naive CD4+ T cells isolated by negative enrichment. These receptors all stem from an adult with COVID-19.

The V and J genes are TRBV30 and TRBJ1-4, with TRBD1 matching 7 bases. The germline V gene has CDR1 GTSNPN and CDR2 SVGIG (reference sequence). The CDR3 runs 14 residues. J lost 8 bases, V lost 0 bases, and 6 bases had no gene match. CDR3 sequence (DNA): TGTGCCTGGAGTGTACAGGGGACAAACGAAAAACTGTTTTTT. Its translation is CAWSVQGTNEKLFF.

This clone has just one count. The V gene is TRBV3-1 (or the pseudogene TRBV3-2), the J gene TRBJ2-3, with 11 bases that match TRBD2. Germline values: CDR1 LGHDT, CDR2 YNNKEL (reference sequence). This CDR3 spans 16 amino acids. The ends lost 4 bases at V and 1 base at J; junction bases unmatched: 4. The CDR3 coding sequence is TGTGCCAGCAGCCTAGGGACTAGCGGCCGCACAGATACGCAGTATTTT. It translates to CASSLGTSGRTDTQYF.

The rearrangement links TRBV7-8 to TRBJ2-5; the D is unclear. The CDR3 loop spans 12 amino acids. V gave up 4 bases and J gave up 5 bases, with 8 bases separating them. CDR1 and CDR2 (germline): SGHVS, FQNEAQ. The CDR3 spells CASSWAGETQYF. The CDR3 DNA sequence: TGTGCCAGCAGCTGGGCCGGGGAGACCCAGTACTTC.

CDR3 nucleotides: TGTGCGGCAGCATTTTCTCAAGAGACCCAGTACTTC. The encoded protein is CAAAFSQETQYF. This chain uses TRBV6-6 with TRBJ2-5, with D uncertain. Germline assignment: CDR1 MNHNY and CDR2 SVGAGI (reference sequence). CDR3 size: 12 residues.

This clone was seen a handful of times. This chain uses TRBV6-2 or TRBV6-3 with TRBJ1-1, with 8 bases that match TRBD1. Germline V gene lookup returns CDR1 MNHEY and CDR2 SVGEGT. After removal of 2 bases from V and 0 bases from J, the junction contained 5 bases not matched to a gene. The CDR3 consists of 16 residues. CDR3 bases: TGTGCCAGCAGTTACGTGTCAGGGGGCGTGAACACTGAAGCTTTCTTT. Its translation is CASSYVSGGVNTEAFF.

This rearrangement joins TRBV2 to TRBJ1-4, with D hard to call. Trimming took 5 bases from V and 6 from J, leaving 4 bases between them. The CDR3 length is 11 residues. Germline V gene lookup returns CDR1 SNHLY and CDR2 FYNNEI. In DNA form, the CDR3 reads TGTGCCAGCAGTTTCTATGAAAAACTGTTTTTT. It encodes CASSFYEKLFF.

The genes are TRBV5-6 and TRBJ1-6, with D unresolved. Trimming removed 0 bases at V and 10 bases at J, with 11 bases between. This CDR3 contains 14 residues. In germline, CDR1 is SGHDT, CDR2 YYEEEE. CDR3 region: CASSLDGPHSPLHF. Written as DNA, the CDR3 is TGTGCCAGCAGCTTGGATGGGCCCCACTCACCCCTCCACTTT.

This chain links TRBV15 with TRBJ2-7, with unresolved D. Looked up from germline, CDR1 is LNHNV and CDR2 is YYDKDF (reference sequence). V was pared by 0 bases and J by 4 bases, with 10 bases between. CDR3 size: 14 residues. DNA of the CDR3: TGTGCCACCAGCAGAGATTTGTCAAGGTACGAGCAGTACTTC. This encodes CATSRDLSRYEQYF.

The chain uses TRBV27 and TRBJ2-7; D possibly corresponds to TRBD2 (5 bases). Germline values: CDR1 MNHEY, CDR2 SMNVEV (reference sequence). Trimming left V 2 bases short and J 3 bases short, with 11 bases between. The CDR3 is 14 amino acids. CDR3 nucleotides: TGTGCCAGCAGTTTAGTTGGGAGTGACTACGAGCAGTACTTC. Protein product: CASSLVGSDYEQYF.

The chain carries TRBV28 and TRBJ2-5, with 7 positions matching TRBD1. Germline loops: CDR1 MDHEN, CDR2 SYDVKM. The CDR3 has 15 amino acids. J gave up 4 bases and V 7 bases, and 12 bases lay outside the gene matches. CDR3 sequence: CASTTPEGTAETQYF. The CDR3 region has the DNA TGTGCCAGCACTACCCCTGAAGGGACAGCAGAGACCCAGTACTTC. The complete variable domain, with remaining parts taken from reference TRBV28 and TRBJ2-5, reads DVKVTQSSRYLVKRTGEKVFLECVQDMDHENMFWYRQDPGLGLRLIYFSYDVKMKEKGDIPEGYSVSREKKERFSLILESASTNQTSMYLCASTTPEGTAETQYFGPGTRLLVL.

The V and J genes are TRBV2 and TRBJ2-3; D unresolved. The CDR3 consists of 15 residues. V dropped 1 base and J dropped 0 bases, with 8 bases sitting between them. Germline V lookup: CDR1 SNHLY, CDR2 FYNNEI. DNA for the CDR3: TGTGCCAGCAGTGAAGAGAACACTAGCACAGATACGCAGTATTTT. Its translation is CASSEENTSTDTQYF.

The chain links TRBV20-1 to TRBJ2-3; 7 bases fit TRBD2. The CDR3 has 13 amino acids. Germline assignment: CDR1 DFQATT and CDR2 SNEGSKA (reference sequence). The V segment lost 3 bases and the J segment 5 bases; nucleotides outside the gene matches: 5. The DNA of the CDR3 is TGCAGTGCTAGTCGAGGGAGGGAAGATACGCAGTATTTT. Amino acid sequence: CSASRGREDTQYF.

The chain combines TRBV7-9 with TRBJ1-2; D possibly corresponds to TRBD1 (6 bases). This CDR3 contains 16 residues. Germline values: CDR1 SEHNR, CDR2 FQNEAQ (reference sequence). Trimming took off 3 bases at V and 4 bases at J, with 18 bases between the two ends. In DNA form, the CDR3 reads TGTGCCAGCAGCTTTGACAGGACCCGAAAAATCTATGGCTACACCTTC. Encoded protein: CASSFDRTRKIYGYTF.

This rearrangement joins TRBV19 to TRBJ2-3, with 9 bases aligning to TRBD2. With V trimmed by 8 bases and J by 4 bases, 7 bases remained unmatched. The length of the CDR3 is 14 residues. Germline V gene sequence: CDR1 LNHDA, CDR2 SQIVND (reference sequence). In nucleotides, the CDR3 is TGTGCCAGTGCCCCAGGCGGGAGGGCAGATACGCAGTATTTT. Its protein is CASAPGGRADTQYF.